One sample yielded the 3 T cell receptor beta chains listed below, sequenced in a study of cytotoxic CD8 clonotypes in ibrutinib-treated CLL. Sequencing was performed with immunoSEQ multiplex PCR; in TCRdb, only in-frame clones are kept and a portion is missing. There are 30,000 to 40,000 clones in the sample; around 70% occur only once, and about a quarter lies in the top ten. The input for sequencing was PBMCs, taken before ibrutinib treatment. The receptors shown here come from a human donor with chronic lymphocytic leukemia.

About this clone: The likely explanation is a read error, given a far larger clone one base away. The genes are TRBV9 and TRBJ2-6; 10 bases are shared with TRBD1. There are 19 residues in the CDR3. Losses at the gene ends were 3 bases for V and 13 bases for J; bases not matched to a gene: 22. Germline V gives CDR1 SGDLS, CDR2 YYNGEE. The chain's CDR3 is CASSARPGQGPVRPGVLTF. The CDR3 region has the DNA TGTGCCAGCAGCGCGCGACCGGGACAGGGGCCTGTCCGGCCAGGAGTCCTGACTTTC.

This clone was counted only a few times. This chain connects TRBV11-3 to TRBJ2-7, with D perhaps being TRBD1 or TRBD2 (5 bases each). This CDR3 comprises 13 residues. Germline V gene data show CDR1 as SGHNT and CDR2 as YENEEA. Trimming removed 1 base from V and 6 bases from J, with 10 bases in between. The CDR3 protein is CASSLVRGAEQYF. The CDR3 DNA sequence: TGTGCCAGCAGCTTAGTAAGAGGGGCCGAGCAGTACTTC.

The table lists this clone with a few counts. The chain has TRBV6-1 and TRBJ1-5; D is ambiguous. V lost 2 bases and J lost 6, with 11 bases in between. Per germline, CDR1 MNHNS and CDR2 SASEGT. This CDR3 comprises 14 residues. The CDR3 nucleotides are TGTGCCAGCAGTGAATTTTATAGCCCTCAGCCCCAGCATTTT. Translating gives CASSEFYSPQPQHF.